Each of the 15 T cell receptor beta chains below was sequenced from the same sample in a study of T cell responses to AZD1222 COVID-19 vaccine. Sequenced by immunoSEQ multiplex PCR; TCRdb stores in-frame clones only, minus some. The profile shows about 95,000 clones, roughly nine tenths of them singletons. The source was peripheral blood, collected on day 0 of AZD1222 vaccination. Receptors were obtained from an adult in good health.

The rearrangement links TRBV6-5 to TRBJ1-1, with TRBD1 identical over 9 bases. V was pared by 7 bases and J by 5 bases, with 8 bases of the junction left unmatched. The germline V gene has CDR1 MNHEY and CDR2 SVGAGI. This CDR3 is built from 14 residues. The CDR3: CASIVGQGGTEAFF. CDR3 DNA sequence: TGTGCCAGCATCGTGGGACAGGGAGGAACTGAAGCTTTCTTT.

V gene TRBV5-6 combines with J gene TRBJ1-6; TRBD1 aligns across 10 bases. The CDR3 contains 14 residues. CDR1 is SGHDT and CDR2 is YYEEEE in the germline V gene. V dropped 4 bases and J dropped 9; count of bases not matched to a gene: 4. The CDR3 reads CASSTGQGSSPLHF. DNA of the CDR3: TGTGCCAGCAGCACGGGACAGGGGAGTTCACCCCTCCACTTT.

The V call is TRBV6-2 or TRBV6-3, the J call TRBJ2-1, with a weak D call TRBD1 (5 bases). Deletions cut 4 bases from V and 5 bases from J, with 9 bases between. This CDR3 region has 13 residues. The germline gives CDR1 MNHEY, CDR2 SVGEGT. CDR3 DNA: TGTGCCAGCAGTTCAGACAGCCACAATGAGCAGTTCTTC. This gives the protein CASSSDSHNEQFF.

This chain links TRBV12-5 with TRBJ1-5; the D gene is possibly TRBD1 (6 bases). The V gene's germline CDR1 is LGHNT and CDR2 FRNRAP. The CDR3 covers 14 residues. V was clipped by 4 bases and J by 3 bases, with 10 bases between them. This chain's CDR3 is CASGYGQFNQPQHF. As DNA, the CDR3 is TGTGCTAGTGGTTACGGACAGTTCAATCAGCCCCAGCATTTT.

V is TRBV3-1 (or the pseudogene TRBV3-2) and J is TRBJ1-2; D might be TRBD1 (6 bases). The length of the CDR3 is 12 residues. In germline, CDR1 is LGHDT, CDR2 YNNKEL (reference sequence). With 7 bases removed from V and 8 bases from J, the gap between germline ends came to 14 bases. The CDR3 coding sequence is TGTGCCAGCACCGACGGGGGCCGGGGCTACACCTTC. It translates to CASTDGGRGYTF.

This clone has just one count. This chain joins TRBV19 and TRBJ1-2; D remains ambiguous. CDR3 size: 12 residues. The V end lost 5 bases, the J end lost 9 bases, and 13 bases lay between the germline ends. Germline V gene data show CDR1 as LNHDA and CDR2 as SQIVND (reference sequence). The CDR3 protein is CASSASVRSYTF. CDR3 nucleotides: TGTGCCAGTAGTGCCAGCGTGAGGAGCTACACCTTC.

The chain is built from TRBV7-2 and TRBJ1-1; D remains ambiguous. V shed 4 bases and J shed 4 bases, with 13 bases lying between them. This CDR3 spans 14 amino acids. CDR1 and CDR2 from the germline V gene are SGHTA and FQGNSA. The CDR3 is CASSSREGVTEAFF. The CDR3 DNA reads TGTGCCAGCAGCTCTCGGGAGGGCGTCACTGAAGCTTTCTTT.

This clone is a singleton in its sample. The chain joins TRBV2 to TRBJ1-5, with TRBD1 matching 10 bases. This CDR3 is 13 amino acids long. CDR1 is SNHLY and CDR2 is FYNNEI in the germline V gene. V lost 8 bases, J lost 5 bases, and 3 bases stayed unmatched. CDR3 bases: TGTGCCAGCGGCGGACAGGGGGATCAGCCCCAGCATTTT. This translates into CASGGQGDQPQHF.

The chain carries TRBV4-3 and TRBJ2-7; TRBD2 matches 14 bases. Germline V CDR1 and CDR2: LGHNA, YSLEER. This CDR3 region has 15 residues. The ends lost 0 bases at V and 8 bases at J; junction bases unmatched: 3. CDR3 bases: TGCGCCAGCAGCCAAGAGGGACTAGCGGGGGCCAAGCAGTACTTC. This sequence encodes CASSQEGLAGAKQYF.

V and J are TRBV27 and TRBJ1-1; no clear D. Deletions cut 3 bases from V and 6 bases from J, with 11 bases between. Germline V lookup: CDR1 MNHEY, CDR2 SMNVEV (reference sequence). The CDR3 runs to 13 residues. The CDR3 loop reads CASSFALGSEAFF. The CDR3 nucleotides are TGTGCCAGCAGTTTTGCTTTAGGATCTGAAGCTTTCTTT.

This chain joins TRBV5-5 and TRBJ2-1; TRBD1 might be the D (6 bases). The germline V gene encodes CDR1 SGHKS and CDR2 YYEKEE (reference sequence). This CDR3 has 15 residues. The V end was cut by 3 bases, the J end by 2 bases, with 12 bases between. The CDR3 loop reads CASSSYRVPYNEQFF. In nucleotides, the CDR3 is TGTGCCAGCAGCTCCTACAGGGTCCCCTACAATGAGCAGTTCTTC.

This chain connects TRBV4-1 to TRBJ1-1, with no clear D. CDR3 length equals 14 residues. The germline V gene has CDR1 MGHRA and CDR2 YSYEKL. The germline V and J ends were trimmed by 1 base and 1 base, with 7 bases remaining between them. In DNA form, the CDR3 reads TGCGCCAGCAGCCAAGTTACGGGGAACACTGAAGCTTTCTTT. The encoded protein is CASSQVTGNTEAFF.

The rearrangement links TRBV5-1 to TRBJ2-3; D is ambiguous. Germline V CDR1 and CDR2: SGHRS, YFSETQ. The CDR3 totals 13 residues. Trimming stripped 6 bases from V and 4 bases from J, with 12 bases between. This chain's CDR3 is CASNPSGADTQYF. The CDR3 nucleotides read TGCGCCAGCAACCCTTCTGGTGCAGATACGCAGTATTTT.

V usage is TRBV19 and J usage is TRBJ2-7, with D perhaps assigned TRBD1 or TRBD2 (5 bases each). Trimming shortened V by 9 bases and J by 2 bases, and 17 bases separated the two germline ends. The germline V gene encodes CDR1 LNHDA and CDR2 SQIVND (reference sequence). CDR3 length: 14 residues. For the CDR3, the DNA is TGTGCCAGCGGGACCCCCTACCCACCCTACGAGCAGTACTTC. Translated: CASGTPYPPYEQYF.

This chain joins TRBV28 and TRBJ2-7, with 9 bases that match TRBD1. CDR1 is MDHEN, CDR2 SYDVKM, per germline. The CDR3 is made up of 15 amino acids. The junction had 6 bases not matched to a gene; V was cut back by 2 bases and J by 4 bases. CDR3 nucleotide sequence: TGTGCCAGCAGTTTAGCCGGGACAGGGTCGTACGAGCAGTACTTC. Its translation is CASSLAGTGSYEQYF.